The sequence of this T cell receptor (beta chain) was determined in a study of T cells after posttransplantation cyclophosphamide (dated by TCRdb to the mid-2010s). With regard to the full study: T cell repertoire reconstitution was tracked by TRB sequencing after myeloablative bone marrow transplantation in which posttransplantation cyclophosphamide was used as GVHD prophylaxis. Public TRB sequences were checked against a database of over 3,500 sequences associated with responses to pathogens, tumor antigens, self-antigens and alloantigens. TRB sequencing was also done on up to about 3 additional blood samples from 2 to 5.2 years after transplant in 3 patients, and on pretransplant blood from several patients. Samples from 30 to 45 PTCy-treated patients and 16 related bone marrow donors of those patients were subjected to antigen receptor sequencing. Blood from all 35 or so PTCy patients who had 1-year posttransplant specimens underwent TRB sequencing. Because TRA and TRB clonality correlated tightly in eight or nine samples, later TCR analyses were limited to TRB.

Genomic DNA was the input for TRB sequencing, which was run either with the immunoSEQ assay at survey resolution or with the hsTCRB kit. The paper's data handling went like this. The immunoSEQ software handled initial read processing, and the LymphoSeq R package was used for repertoire analyses. Clonality was computed as 1 minus normalized Shannon entropy; Gini coefficient was also calculated for each TRB dataset. Phenotypes of unsorted samples were inferred by mapping TRB sequences from sorted subsets of the recipient or donor onto the same recipient's unsorted samples. TCRdb re-hosts the immuneACCESS table, in-frame sequences only. Its copies lack some clones; in the studies checked, an unresolved V gene accounts for under half of them, and the cause for the rest is not known. The DNA gave D and trimming, while V, J and clone size come from that table. The sample data list some 64,000 clones, and about 93% of these were observed just once. Of the sample, 3% falls within the top ten clones.

V drops 1 base and J drops 1 base, leaving 4 bases in between. Reading from cysteine to phenylalanine, the CDR3 counts 12 amino acids. Just the 36-base CDR3 DNA is kept, in frame starting at base 1. Taken from the germline V gene, the CDR1 and CDR2 loops are SQVTM and ANQGSEA. The investigation overall reported the following: The TRB repertoires of T cells infiltrating skin or the GI tract showed only limited overlap with the TRB repertoires found in blood. Across the 35 to 55 patients, TRB clonality was highly associated with recipient CMV seropositivity and CMV reactivation, and diversity with PTCy was similar to that in the CNI/methotrexate controls. Donor-recipient similarity was low at 1-2 months but rose over the first year, and later blood repertoires were often dominated by donor CD8+ memory clones.

This clone was found once. Its antigen is currently not known. No much larger clone exists at a distance of one base, and base qualities are not known. On the day of marrow donation, related bone marrow donors gave peripheral blood samples. Mononuclear cells from peripheral blood and bone marrow were separated by Ficoll-Hypaque density centrifugation and then cryopreserved. Recombination joined TRBV29-1 with TRBJ2-5, with an unclear D gene assignment. The source is a woman in her twenties or thirties in good health and a related stem cell transplant donor. Sequenced: PBMCs. The bases read TGCAGCGTTGAAGTCAGCCAAGAGACCCAGTACTTC. Its coded protein is CSVEVSQETQYF. With all but the CDR3 taken from the reference TRBV29-1 and TRBJ2-5 genes, the full variable domain is: SAVISQKPSRDICQRGTSLTIQCQVDSQVTMMFWYRQQPGQSLTLIATANQGSEATYESGFVIDKFPISRPNLTFSTLTVSNMSPEDSSIYLCSVEVSQETQYFGPGTRLLVL.